The present TCR beta chain was sequenced within a study of blood T cell repertoires in COVID-19. Across the whole study: T cells, B-cell-depleted T cells, or PBMCs provided the cDNA or gDNA that served as material.

The CDR3 loop spans 13 amino acids. Germline lookup yields CDR1 SGHDT and CDR2 YYEEEE. The J segment lost 8 bases and the V segment lost 2 bases, leaving 3 bases of the junction unmatched. In the authors' methods: Reference gene primer amplification yielded estimated nucleated cell counts. Sequencing was performed with immunoSEQ multiplex PCR; in TCRdb, only in-frame clones are kept and a portion is missing. The D gene and trimming were derived from the DNA, and the V and J assignments and clone size from that table. The table includes about 280,000 clones, about 80% detected once. J is TRBJ1-4 and V is TRBV5-6; TRBD1 matches 7 bases. The clonotype originates from a woman in her fifties or sixties who had recovered from COVID-19. The sequencing input was peripheral blood. The CDR3 reads CASSFRDREKLFF. The CDR3 bases are TGTGCCAGCAGCTTTCGGGACAGAGAAAAACTGTTTTTT.